This T cell receptor (beta chain) was obtained from a study of blood T cell repertoires in COVID-19. Study-level information: The origin of the acute and convalescent COVID-19 samples was the United States, Italy and Spain.

V shed 0 bases, J shed 3 bases, and the junction held 4 bases outside the gene matches. This CDR3 contains 17 residues. Germline V lookup: CDR1 SGHRS, CDR2 YFSETQ. How the authors handled the data: Reference gene primer amplification gave nucleated cell count estimates. The table came from immunoSEQ multiplex PCR; TCRdb's copy has only in-frame clones and leaves some out. The DNA was the basis for D and trimming; V, J and clone size are from that table. The top ten clones hold around 7% of a sample with 180,000 or so clones, about nine tenths of them seen once. The gene calls are TRBV5-1 and TRBJ2-3, with TRBD2 matching 13 bases. Sequencing was done on a sample of peripheral blood. The clonotype was recovered from a middle-aged man with acute or convalescent COVID-19. The CDR3 loop is CASSLAPTSGGTDTQYF. In nucleotides, the CDR3 is TGCGCCAGCAGCTTGGCCCCGACTAGCGGGGGGACAGATACGCAGTATTTT.